Described below is a single T cell receptor beta chain sequence and its context. Its antigen is unknown. The read falls 3 residues short of the CDR3 end, and the missing part is taken from the germline J gene. The sample comes from a study of Tregs in tolerant kidney transplant recipients. Study details: Mixed chimerism was transient after nonmyeloablative marrow transplants from related graft donors.

Study-level findings and limits: Nucleotide sequences could not be compared across some patients' samples due to primer changes. Donor-specific Treg expansion exceeded global Treg expansion in tolerant patients, suggesting antigen drive.

This CDR3 has 13 amino acids. Trimming took 5 bases from V and 6 from J, leaving 11 bases between them. Germline assignment: CDR1 SGHVS and CDR2 FNYEAQ. Some clones are missing from TCRdb's copy, which holds only in-frame ones; the method was immunoSEQ multiplex PCR. The specimen's table records roughly 32,000 clones. This chain joins TRBV7-6 and TRBJ2-1; possible D gene TRBD2, 5 bases. The sample consisted of CD8+ T cells from blood, taken before the transplant. The TCR originated in a human donor who received a combined kidney and bone marrow transplant. The CDR3 reads CASSLGLFNEQFF. Incomplete CDR3 DNA: TGTGCCAGCAGCCTCGGACTTTTCAATGAG.